Described below is a single TCR beta chain sequence and its context. The antigen remains undetermined. The CDR3 spans 14 residues. V lost 5 bases and J lost 3; bases outside the gene matches: 7. Germline assignment: CDR1 MNHNS and CDR2 SASEGT. This sample is part of a study of glioma-infiltrating T cells after dendritic cell vaccination. At the level of the study: Treatment, given 2003 to 2012, was autologous tumor lysate-pulsed dendritic cell vaccination. Study-wide points: Patients with more pretreatment TILs had longer time to progression and survival.

Clones were read by immunoSEQ multiplex PCR, and TCRdb kept only the in-frame ones, dropping some. The sample yields 85,000 to 100,000 clones, around 80% seen once. The time point was: after dendritic cell vaccination, including at tumor progression/relapse. This TCR was recovered from a human donor with glioblastoma. The genes are TRBV6-1 and TRBJ2-7; 7 positions match TRBD1. This specimen was blood, taken after dendritic cell vaccination. The DNA for the CDR3 is TGTGCCAGCAGTATGACAGGGAGTCTCTACGAGCAGTACTTC. Protein sequence: CASSMTGSLYEQYF.